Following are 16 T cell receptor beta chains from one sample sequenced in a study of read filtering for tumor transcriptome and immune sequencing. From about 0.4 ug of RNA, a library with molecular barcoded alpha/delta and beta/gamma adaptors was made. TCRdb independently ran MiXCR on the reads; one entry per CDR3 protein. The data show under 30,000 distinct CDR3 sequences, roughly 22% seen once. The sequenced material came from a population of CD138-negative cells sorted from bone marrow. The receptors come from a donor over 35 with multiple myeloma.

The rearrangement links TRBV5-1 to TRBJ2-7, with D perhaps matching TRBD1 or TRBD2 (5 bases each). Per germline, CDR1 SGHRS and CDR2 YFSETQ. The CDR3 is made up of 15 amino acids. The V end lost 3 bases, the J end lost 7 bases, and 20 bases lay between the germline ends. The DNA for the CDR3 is TGCGCCAGCAGCTCGGACCCGGGACGGCTGAGAGAGCAGTACTTC. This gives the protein CASSSDPGRLREQYF.

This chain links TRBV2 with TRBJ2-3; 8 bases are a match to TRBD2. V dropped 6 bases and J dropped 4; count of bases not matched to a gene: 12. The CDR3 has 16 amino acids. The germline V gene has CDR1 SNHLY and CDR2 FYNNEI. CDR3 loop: CASRNEAGGRADTQYF. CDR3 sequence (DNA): TGTGCCAGCAGGAACGAGGCGGGGGGCCGGGCAGATACGCAGTATTTT. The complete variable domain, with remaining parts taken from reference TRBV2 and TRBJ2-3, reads EPEVTQTPSHQVTQMGQEVILRCVPISNHLYFYWYRQILGQKVEFLVSFYNNEISEKSEIFDDQFSVERPDGSNFTLKIRSTKLEDSAMYFCASRNEAGGRADTQYFGPGTRLTVL.

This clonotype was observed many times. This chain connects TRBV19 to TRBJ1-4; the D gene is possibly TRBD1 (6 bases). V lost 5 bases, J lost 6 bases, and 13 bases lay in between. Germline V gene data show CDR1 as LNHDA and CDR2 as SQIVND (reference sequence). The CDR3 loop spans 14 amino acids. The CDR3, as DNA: TGTGCCAGTAGTGGGGGACACCCCTATGAAAAACTGTTTTTT. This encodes CASSGGHPYEKLFF.

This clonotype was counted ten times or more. This chain's CDR3 is CASSYDSTSSYEQYF. CDR3 coding DNA: TGTGCCAGCAGTTACGACAGTACGAGCTCCTACGAGCAGTACTTC. The J gene is TRBJ2-7, the V gene TRBV6-6; a weak D match, TRBD1 (5 bases). Germline assignment: CDR1 MNHNY and CDR2 SVGAGI (reference sequence). The CDR3 sequence is 15 residues long. V shed 2 bases and J shed 0 bases, with 11 bases lying between them.

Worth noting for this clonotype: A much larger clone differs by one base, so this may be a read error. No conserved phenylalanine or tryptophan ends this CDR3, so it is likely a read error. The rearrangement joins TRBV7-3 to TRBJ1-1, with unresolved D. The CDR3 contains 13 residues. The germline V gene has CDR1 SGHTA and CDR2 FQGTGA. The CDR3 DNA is TGTGCCGGCAGCCTCGCAGGACACACTGAAGCTTTCTCT. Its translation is CAGSLAGHTEAFS.

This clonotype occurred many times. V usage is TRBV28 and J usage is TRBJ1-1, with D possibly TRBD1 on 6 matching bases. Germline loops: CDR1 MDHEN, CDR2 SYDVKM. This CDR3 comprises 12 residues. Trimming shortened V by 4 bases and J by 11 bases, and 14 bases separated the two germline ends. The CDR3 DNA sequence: TGTGCCAGCAGTTCTACAGGGAGTCGGGCTTTCTTT. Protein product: CASSSTGSRAFF. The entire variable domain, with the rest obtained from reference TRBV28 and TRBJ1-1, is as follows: DVKVTQSSRYLVKRTGEKVFLECVQDMDHENMFWYRQDPGLGLRLIYFSYDVKMKEKGDIPEGYSVSREKKERFSLILESASTNQTSMYLCASSSTGSRAFFGQGTRLTVV.

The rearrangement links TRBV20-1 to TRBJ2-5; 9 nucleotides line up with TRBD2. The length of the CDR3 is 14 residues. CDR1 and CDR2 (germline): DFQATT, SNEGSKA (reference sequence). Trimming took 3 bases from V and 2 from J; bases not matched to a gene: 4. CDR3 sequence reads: CSASRLAVQETQYF. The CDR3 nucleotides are TGCAGTGCTAGTAGACTAGCGGTTCAAGAGACCCAGTACTTC.

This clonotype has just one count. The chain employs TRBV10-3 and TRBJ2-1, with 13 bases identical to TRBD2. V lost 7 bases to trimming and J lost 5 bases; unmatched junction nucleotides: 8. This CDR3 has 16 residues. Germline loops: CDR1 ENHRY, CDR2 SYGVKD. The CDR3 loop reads CAIKGTSGVYDNEQFF. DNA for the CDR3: TGTGCCATCAAGGGGACTAGCGGGGTGTATGACAATGAGCAGTTCTTC.

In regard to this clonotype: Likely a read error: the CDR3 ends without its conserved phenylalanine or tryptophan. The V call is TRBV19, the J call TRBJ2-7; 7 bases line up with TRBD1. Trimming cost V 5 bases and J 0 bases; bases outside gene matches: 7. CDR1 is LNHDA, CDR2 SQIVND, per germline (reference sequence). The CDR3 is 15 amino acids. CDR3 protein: CASSAGQVDSYEQYL. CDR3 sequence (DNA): TGTGCCAGTAGTGCCGGACAGGTAGACTCCTACGAGCAGTACCTC.

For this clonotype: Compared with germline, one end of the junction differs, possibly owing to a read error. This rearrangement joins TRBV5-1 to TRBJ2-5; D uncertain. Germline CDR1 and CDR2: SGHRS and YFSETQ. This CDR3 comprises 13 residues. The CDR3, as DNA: TGCGCCAGCAGCGCCGGATTAGAAGAGGCCCAGTACTTC. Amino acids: CASSAGLEEAQYF.

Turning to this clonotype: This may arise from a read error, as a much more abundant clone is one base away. CDR3 in amino acids: CSVVDGYSYSEQFF. Here the CDR3 DNA reads TGCAGCGTTGTCGACGGGTACTCCTACAGTGAGCAGTTCTTC. J is TRBJ2-1 and V is TRBV29-1; no firm D call. The CDR3 runs to 14 residues. Germline lookup yields CDR1 SQVTM and CDR2 ANQGSEA.

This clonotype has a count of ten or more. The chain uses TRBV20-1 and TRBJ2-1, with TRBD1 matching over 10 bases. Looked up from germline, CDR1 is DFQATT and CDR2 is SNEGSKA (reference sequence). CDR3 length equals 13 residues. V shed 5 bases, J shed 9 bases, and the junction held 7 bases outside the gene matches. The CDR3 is CSAPGTGVPEQFF. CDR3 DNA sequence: TGCAGTGCTCCCGGGACAGGGGTGCCTGAGCAGTTCTTC.

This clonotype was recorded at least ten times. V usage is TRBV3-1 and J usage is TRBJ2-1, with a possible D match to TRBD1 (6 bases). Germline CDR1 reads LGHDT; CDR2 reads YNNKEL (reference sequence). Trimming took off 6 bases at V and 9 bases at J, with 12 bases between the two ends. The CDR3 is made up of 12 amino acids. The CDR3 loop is CASSPGVGEQFF. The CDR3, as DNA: TGTGCCAGCAGTCCAGGGGTCGGTGAGCAGTTCTTC.

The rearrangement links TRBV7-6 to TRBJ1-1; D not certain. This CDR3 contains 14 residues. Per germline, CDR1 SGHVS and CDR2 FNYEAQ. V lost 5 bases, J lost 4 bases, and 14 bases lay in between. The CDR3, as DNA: TGTGCCAGCAGCGGCATCGGGCCCGGCACTGAAGCTTTCTTT. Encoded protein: CASSGIGPGTEAFF.

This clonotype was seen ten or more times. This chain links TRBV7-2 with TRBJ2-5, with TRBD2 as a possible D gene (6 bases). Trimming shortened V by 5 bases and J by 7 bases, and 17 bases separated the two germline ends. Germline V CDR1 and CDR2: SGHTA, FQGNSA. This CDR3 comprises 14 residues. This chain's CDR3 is CASSPRDPGRTQYF. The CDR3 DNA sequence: TGTGCCAGCAGCCCTCGGGATCCCGGGAGGACCCAGTACTTC.

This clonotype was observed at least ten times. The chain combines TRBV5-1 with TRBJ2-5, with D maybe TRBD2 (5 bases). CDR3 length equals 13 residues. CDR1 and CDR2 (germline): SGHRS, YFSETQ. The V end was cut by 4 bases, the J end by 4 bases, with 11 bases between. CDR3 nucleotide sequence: TGCGCCAGCAGCGAGGGCGGGCGAGAGACCCAGTACTTC. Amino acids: CASSEGGRETQYF.